A single T cell receptor beta chain is shown here with its context. TCRdb ran MiXCR on the RT-PCR reads and lists one entry per CDR3 protein. In the table there are more than 550,000 distinct CDR3 sequences, around 14% of which are singletons. The CDR3 is 13 amino acids. Trimming shortened V by 4 bases and J by 3 bases, and 10 bases separated the two germline ends. Germline V lookup: CDR1 SGHTA, CDR2 FQGNSA. Material for sequencing was memory CD4+ T cells from blood. This receptor was identified in a female donor in good health, serving as a healthy control. This sequence joins TRBV7-2 and TRBJ2-7; D uncertain. This chain's CDR3 is CASSSPVVYEQYF. CDR3 DNA: TGTGCCAGCAGCTCCCCGGTAGTCTACGAGCAGTACTTC.